This T cell receptor beta chain was observed in a study of PD-1 blockade in mismatch repair-deficient tumors. This table comes from immunoSEQ multiplex PCR, and its TCRdb copy is limited to in-frame clones, with some not included. The sample includes 35,000 or so clones, around 83% seen only once; the top ten take 3.9%. The TCR-sequenced patients were a few responders to pembrolizumab. V lost 5 bases to trimming and J lost 7 bases, with 6 bases between them. The CDR3 runs to 11 residues. Germline CDR1 is SEHNR and CDR2 is FQNEAQ (reference sequence). The material was peripheral blood, obtained 76 weeks after starting pembrolizumab. The sequence came from an adult with mismatch repair-deficient cancer. The V call is TRBV7-9, the J call TRBJ2-1; D is unresolved. The DNA for the CDR3 is TGTGCCAGCAGCGGTCTAAATGAGCAGTTCTTC. This codes for CASSGLNEQFF.